This section outlines one T cell receptor (beta chain) sequence together with its context. This receptor's antigen is unknown. It has no much larger one-base neighbor in the sample; base qualities were not kept. This specimen comes from a study of control samples from healthy donors and cancer patients (dated by TCRdb to about 2020). Library preparation used the immunoSEQ multiplex PCR assay. TCRdb took over this immuneACCESS table, retaining in-frame rearrangements with V and J assigned. Such tables are incomplete; in checked studies, under half of the missing clones stem from an unresolved V gene, and the remainder is unexplained. In all, the sample holds tens of thousands of clones, and less than 85% of those were seen once. In total, the top ten clones hold 38% of the sample. V is reduced by 2 bases and J by 3 bases, leaving a spacing of 10 bases between them. CDR1 and CDR2, looked up from the germline V gene (reference sequence), are MNHEY and SMNVEV. Including cysteine and phenylalanine, the CDR3 has 14 amino acids. CDR3 DNA is the only sequence kept; it has 42 bases, read in frame from the first base.

The chain was built from TRBV27 and TRBJ1-2; 6 matching bases give a weak D call of TRBD1. Specimen: PBMCs. The receptor was isolated from a man between 65 and 85 years old with lung cancer. Here the CDR3 is given as CASSLGQSYYGYTF. The DNA is as follows: TGTGCCAGCAGTTTAGGACAGAGCTACTATGGCTACACCTTC.